Below, 5 T cell receptor beta chains from the same sample are listed, as sequenced in a study of T cells after yellow fever vaccination. TCRdb re-analysed the 5' RACE reads in MiXCR, keeping a single row per CDR3 protein. The sample holds under 550,000 distinct CDR3 sequences; roughly 22% are singletons and the top ten take around 17%. The source material was PBMCs, sampled roughly 20 days after the first yellow fever vaccination. Source of these receptors: a man aged 18 to 30 who received the YFV17D yellow fever vaccine.

The sample holds a few counts of this clonotype. V usage is TRBV28 and J usage is TRBJ1-5; 8 positions agree with TRBD1. Germline-derived CDR1 and CDR2 are MDHEN and SYDVKM. Germline trimming cut 7 bases from V and 2 bases from J; bases unmatched to any gene: 4. The CDR3 contains 14 residues. Here the CDR3 DNA reads TGTGCCAGCATCCCGGGACAGGGCAATCAGCCCCAGCATTTT. Translated, it gives CASIPGQGNQPQHF.

The rearrangement links TRBV6-5 to TRBJ2-6; D not certain. The CDR3 sequence is 18 residues long. V lost 0 bases to trimming and J lost 3 bases, with 15 bases between them. Looked up from germline, CDR1 is MNHEY and CDR2 is SVGAGI. The CDR3 region is CASSYSGTIWSGANVLTF. In nucleotides, the CDR3 is TGTGCCAGCAGTTACTCCGGAACCATTTGGAGTGGGGCCAACGTCCTGACTTTC.

This clonotype was counted at least ten times. The rearrangement links TRBV20-1 to TRBJ2-5; TRBD2 aligns across 12 bases. The CDR3 has 15 amino acids. From germline, CDR1 is DFQATT and CDR2 SNEGSKA (reference sequence). Germline trimming cut 6 bases from V and 0 bases from J; bases unmatched to any gene: 5. The CDR3 loop is CSARRLAGDQETQYF. The DNA of the CDR3 is TGCAGTGCGCGAAGACTAGCGGGGGACCAAGAGACCCAGTACTTC.

This clonotype turned up a few times. V is TRBV4-3 and J is TRBJ2-1; no clear D gene. Germline V lookup: CDR1 LGHNA, CDR2 YSLEER. V lost 5 bases to trimming and J lost 4 bases, with 12 bases between them. CDR3 size: 14 residues. CDR3 bases: TGCGCCAGCAGCACCCAAGGTCCATACAATGAGCAGTTCTTC. As protein: CASSTQGPYNEQFF.

This clonotype occurred a few times. This chain joins TRBV18 and TRBJ2-5; D perhaps matches TRBD1 (6 bases). The CDR3 length is 14 residues. Germline assignment: CDR1 KGHSH and CDR2 LQKENI. Trimming took off 6 bases at V and 6 bases at J, with 17 bases between the two ends. The CDR3 protein is CASSPGEPWKTQYF. The CDR3, as DNA: TGTGCCAGCTCCCCAGGGGAGCCCTGGAAGACCCAGTACTTC.